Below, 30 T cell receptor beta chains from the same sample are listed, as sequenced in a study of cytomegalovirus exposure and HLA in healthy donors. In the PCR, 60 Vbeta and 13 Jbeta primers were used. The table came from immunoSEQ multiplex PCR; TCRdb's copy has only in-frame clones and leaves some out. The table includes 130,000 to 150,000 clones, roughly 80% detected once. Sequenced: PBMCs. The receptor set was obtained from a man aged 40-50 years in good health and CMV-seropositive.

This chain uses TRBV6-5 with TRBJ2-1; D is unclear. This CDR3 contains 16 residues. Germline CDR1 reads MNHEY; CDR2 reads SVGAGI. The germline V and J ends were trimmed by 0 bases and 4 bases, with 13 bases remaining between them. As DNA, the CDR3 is TGTGCCAGCAGTTACTCGAGGCCCCCCGTATACAATGAGCAGTTCTTC. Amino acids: CASSYSRPPVYNEQFF.

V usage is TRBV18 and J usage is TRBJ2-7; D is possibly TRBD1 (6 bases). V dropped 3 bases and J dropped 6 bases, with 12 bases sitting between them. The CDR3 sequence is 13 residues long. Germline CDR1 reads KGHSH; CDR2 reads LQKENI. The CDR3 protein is CASSPSGAGEQYF. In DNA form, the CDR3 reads TGTGCCAGCTCACCCTCAGGGGCGGGCGAGCAGTACTTC.

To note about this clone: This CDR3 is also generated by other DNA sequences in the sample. CDR3 DNA sequence: TGTGCCAGCTCACCAAGGGGATCCTACGAGCAGTACTTC. Residues: CASSPRGSYEQYF. The chain is built from TRBV18 and TRBJ2-7; possible D gene TRBD1, 5 bases. CDR3 length: 13 residues. Germline V gene sequence: CDR1 KGHSH, CDR2 LQKENI. Trimming removed 2 bases from V and 1 base from J, with 6 bases in between.

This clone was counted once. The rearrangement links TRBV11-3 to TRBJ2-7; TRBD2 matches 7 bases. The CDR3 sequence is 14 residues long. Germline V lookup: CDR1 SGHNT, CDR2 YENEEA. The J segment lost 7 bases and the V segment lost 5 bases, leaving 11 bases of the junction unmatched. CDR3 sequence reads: CASSLQGGTKEQYF. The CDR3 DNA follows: TGTGCCAGCAGCCTCCAGGGAGGGACTAAGGAGCAGTACTTC.

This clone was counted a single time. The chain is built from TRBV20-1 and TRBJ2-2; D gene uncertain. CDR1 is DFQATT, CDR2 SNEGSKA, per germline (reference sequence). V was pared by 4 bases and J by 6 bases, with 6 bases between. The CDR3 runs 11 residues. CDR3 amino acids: CSAIEAGELFF. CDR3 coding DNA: TGCAGTGCTATTGAGGCCGGGGAGCTGTTTTTT.

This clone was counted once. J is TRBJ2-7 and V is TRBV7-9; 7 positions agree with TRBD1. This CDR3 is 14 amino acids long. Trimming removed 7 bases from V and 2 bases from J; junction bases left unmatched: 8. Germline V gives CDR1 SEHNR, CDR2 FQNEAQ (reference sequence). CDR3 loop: CASTTGQNTYEQYF. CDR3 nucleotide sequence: TGTGCCAGCACCACGGGACAGAACACCTACGAGCAGTACTTC. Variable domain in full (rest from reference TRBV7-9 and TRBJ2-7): DTGVSQNPRHKITKRGQNVTFRCDPISEHNRLYWYRQTLGQGPEFLTYFQNEAQLEKSRLLSDRFSAERPKGSFSTLEIQRTEQGDSAMYLCASTTGQNTYEQYFGPGTRLTVT.

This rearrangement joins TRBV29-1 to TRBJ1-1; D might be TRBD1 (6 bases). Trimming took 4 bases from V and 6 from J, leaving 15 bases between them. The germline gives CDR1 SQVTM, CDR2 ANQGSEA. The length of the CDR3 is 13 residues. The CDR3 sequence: CSVVTGNGAEAFF. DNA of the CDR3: TGCAGCGTTGTAACAGGGAATGGGGCTGAAGCTTTCTTT.

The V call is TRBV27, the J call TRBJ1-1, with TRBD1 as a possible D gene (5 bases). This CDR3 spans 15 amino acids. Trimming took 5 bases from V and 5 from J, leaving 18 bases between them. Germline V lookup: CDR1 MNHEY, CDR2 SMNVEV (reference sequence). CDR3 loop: CASSRTFGGRTEAFF. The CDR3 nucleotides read TGTGCCAGCAGTCGCACTTTCGGGGGTAGGACTGAAGCTTTCTTT.

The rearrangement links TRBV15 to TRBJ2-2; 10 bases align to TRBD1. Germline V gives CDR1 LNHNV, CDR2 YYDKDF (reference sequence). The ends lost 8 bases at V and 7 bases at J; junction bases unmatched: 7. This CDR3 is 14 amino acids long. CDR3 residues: CATEGQGPLGELFF. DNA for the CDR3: TGTGCCACCGAGGGACAGGGGCCGCTCGGGGAGCTGTTTTTT. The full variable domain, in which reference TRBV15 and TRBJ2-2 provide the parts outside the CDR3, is DAMVIQNPRYQVTQFGKPVTLSCSQTLNHNVMYWYQQKSSQAPKLLFHYYDKDFNNEADTPDNFQSRRPNTSFCFLDIRSPGLGDTAMYLCATEGQGPLGELFFGEGSRLTVL.

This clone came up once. The CDR3 here is CASSGGQLAYEQYF. CDR3 bases: TGCGCCAGCAGCGGGGGACAGCTAGCCTACGAGCAGTACTTC. This chain uses TRBV5-1 with TRBJ2-7, with TRBD1 identical over 7 bases. Unmatched junction bases numbered 6, after V lost 4 bases and J lost 2 bases. Per germline, CDR1 SGHRS and CDR2 YFSETQ. There are 14 residues in the CDR3.

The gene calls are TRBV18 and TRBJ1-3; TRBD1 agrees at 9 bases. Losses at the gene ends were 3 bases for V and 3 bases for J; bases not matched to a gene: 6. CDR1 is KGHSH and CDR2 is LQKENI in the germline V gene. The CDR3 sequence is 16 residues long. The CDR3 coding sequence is TGTGCCAGCTCACCCAGAACAGGGGGCCATGGAAACACCATATATTTT. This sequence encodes CASSPRTGGHGNTIYF.

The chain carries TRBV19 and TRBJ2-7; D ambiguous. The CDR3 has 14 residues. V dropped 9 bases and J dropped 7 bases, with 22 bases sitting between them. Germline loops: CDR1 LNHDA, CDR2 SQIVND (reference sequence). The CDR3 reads CASRMAATGGEQYF. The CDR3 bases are TGTGCCAGCCGTATGGCAGCCACCGGCGGAGAGCAGTACTTC.

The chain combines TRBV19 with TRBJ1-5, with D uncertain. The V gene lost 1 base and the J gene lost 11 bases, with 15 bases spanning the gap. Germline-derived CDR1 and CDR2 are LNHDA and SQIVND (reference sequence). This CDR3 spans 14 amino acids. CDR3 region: CASSIVNSIWSQHF. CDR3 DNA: TGTGCCAGTAGTATAGTGAACAGCATCTGGTCCCAGCATTTT. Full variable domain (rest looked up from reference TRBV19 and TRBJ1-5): DGGITQSPKYLFRKEGQNVTLSCEQNLNHDAMYWYRQDPGQGLRLIYYSQIVNDFQKGDIAEGYSVSREKKESFPLTVTSAQKNPTAFYLCASSIVNSIWSQHFGDGTRLSIL.

CDR3 amino acids: CASSLIGGLAVPAEQYF. CDR3 nucleotide sequence: TGCGCCAGCAGCCTCATTGGCGGACTAGCGGTACCGGCCGAGCAGTACTTC. The chain links TRBV4-1 to TRBJ2-7, with 10 positions matching TRBD2. CDR1 and CDR2 from the germline V gene are MGHRA and YSYEKL. This CDR3 is built from 17 residues. V shed 4 bases, J shed 6 bases, and the junction held 15 bases outside the gene matches.

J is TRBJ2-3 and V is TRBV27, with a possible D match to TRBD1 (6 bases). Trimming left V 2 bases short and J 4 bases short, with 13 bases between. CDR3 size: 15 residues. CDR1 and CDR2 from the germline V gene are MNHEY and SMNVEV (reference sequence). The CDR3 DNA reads TGTGCCAGCAGTTTAACTGGACAGTGGGCAGATACGCAGTATTTT. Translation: CASSLTGQWADTQYF.

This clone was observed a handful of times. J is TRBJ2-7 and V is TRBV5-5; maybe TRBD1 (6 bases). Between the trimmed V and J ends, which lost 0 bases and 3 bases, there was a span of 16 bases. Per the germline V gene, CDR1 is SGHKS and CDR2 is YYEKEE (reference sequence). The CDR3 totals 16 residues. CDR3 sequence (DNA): TGTGCCAGCAGCTTGGTTTGGGACACCGTTAACTACGAGCAGTACTTC. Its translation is CASSLVWDTVNYEQYF.

CDR3 DNA sequence: TGTGCCAGCAGCTTAAATCAGGCCTCGAATGAGCAGTTCTTC. As protein: CASSLNQASNEQFF. The rearrangement uses TRBV7-6 and TRBJ2-1; D ambiguous. V was cut by 2 bases and J by 7 bases, with 12 bases left in between. Germline assignment: CDR1 SGHVS and CDR2 FNYEAQ. The CDR3 is 14 amino acids.

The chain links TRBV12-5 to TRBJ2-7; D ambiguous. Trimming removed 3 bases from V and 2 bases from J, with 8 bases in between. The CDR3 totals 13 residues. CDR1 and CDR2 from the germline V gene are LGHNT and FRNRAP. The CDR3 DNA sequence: TGTGCTAGTGGTTTTCTAGGAGCCTACGAGCAGTACTTC. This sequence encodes CASGFLGAYEQYF.

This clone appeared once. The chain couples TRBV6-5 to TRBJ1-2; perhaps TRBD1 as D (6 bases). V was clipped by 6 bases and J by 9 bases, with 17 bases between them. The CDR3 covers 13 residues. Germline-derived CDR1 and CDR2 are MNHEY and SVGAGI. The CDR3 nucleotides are TGTGCCAGCAGCGTAGGGACAAGTAGCAGCTACACCTTC. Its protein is CASSVGTSSSYTF.

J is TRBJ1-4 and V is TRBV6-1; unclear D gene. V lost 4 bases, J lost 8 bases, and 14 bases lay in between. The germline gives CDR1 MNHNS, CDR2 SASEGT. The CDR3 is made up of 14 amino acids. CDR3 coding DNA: TGTGCCAGCAGTGTCCCGGTATTTAGCGAAAAACTGTTTTTT. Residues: CASSVPVFSEKLFF.

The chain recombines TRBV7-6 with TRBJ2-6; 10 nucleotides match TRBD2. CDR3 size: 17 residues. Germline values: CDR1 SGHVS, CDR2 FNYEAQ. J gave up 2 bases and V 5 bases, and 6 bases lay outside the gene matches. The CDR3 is CASSPGTSVAGANVLTF. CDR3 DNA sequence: TGTGCCAGCAGCCCCGGGACTAGCGTGGCTGGGGCCAACGTCCTGACTTTC.

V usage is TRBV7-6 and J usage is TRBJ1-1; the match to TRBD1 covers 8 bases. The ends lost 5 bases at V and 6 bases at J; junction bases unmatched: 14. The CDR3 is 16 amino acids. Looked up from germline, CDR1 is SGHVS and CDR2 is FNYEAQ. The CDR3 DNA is TGTGCCAGCAGCACCGGACAGGGAAGTCTCCAACCTGAAGCTTTCTTT. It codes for CASSTGQGSLQPEAFF.

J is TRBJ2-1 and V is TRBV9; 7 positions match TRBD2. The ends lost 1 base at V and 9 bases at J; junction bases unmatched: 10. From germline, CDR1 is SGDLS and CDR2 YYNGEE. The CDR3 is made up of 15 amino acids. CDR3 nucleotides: TGTGCCAGCAGCGTACGTGGGTCGGGAGGTGCTGAGCAGTTCTTC. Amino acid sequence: CASSVRGSGGAEQFF.

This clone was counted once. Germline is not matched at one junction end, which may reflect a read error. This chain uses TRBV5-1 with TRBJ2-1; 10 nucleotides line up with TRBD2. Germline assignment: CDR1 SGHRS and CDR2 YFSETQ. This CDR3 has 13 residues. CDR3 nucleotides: TGCGCCAGCAGCCTGCGGGGAAGCGGGGGGGAGCTCTTC. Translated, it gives CASSLRGSGGELF. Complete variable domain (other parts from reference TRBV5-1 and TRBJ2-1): KAGVTQTPRYLIKTRGQQVTLSCSPISGHRSVSWYQQTPGQGLQFLFEYFSETQRNKGNFPGRFSGRQFSNSRSEMNVSTLELGDSALYLCASSLRGSGGELFGPGTRLTVL.

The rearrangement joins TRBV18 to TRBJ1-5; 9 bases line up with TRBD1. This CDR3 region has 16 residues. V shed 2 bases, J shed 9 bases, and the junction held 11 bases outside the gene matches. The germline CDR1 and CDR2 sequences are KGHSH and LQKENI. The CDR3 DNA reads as TGTGCCAGCTCACCAGGGACAGGGTTTGGGGGGAGGCCCCAGCATTTT. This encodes CASSPGTGFGGRPQHF. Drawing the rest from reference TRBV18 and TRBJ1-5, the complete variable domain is NAGVMQNPRHLVRRRGQEARLRCSPMKGHSHVYWYRQLPEEGLKFMVYLQKENIIDESGMPKERFSAEFPKEGPSILRIQQVVRGDSAAYFCASSPGTGFGGRPQHFGDGTRLSIL.

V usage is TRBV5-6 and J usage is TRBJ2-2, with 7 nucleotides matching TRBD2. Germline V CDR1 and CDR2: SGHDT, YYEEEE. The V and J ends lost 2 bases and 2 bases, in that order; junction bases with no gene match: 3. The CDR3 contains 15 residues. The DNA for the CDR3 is TGTGCCAGCAGCTTCCGCGGGGGAAACACCGGGGAGCTGTTTTTT. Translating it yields CASSFRGGNTGELFF.

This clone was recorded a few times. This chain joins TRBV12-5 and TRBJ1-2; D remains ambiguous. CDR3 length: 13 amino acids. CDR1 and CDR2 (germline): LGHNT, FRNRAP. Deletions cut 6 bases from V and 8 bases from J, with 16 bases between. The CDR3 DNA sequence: TGTGCTAGTGGGGACTGGACGGCGGGCGGCTACACCTTC. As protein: CASGDWTAGGYTF.

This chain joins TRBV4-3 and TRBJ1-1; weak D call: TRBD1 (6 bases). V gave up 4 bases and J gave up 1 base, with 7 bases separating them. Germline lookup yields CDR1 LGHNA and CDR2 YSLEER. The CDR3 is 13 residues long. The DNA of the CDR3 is TGCGCCAGCAGCCGGGGACAGAACACTGAAGCTTTCTTT. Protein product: CASSRGQNTEAFF.

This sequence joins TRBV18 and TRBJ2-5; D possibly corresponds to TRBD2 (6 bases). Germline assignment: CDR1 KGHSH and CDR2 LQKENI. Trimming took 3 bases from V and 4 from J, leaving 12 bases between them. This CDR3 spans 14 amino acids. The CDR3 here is CASSPVVGGETQYF. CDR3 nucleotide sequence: TGTGCCAGCTCACCGGTGGTGGGAGGAGAGACCCAGTACTTC.

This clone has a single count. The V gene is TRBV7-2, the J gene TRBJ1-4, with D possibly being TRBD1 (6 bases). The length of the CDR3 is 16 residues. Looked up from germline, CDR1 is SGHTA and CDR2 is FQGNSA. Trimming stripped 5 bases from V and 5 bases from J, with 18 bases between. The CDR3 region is CASSRMGGAGNEKLFF. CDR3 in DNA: TGTGCCAGCAGCCGGATGGGGGGGGCAGGGAATGAAAAACTGTTTTTT. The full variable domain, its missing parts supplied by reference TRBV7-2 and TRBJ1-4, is GAGVSQSPSNKVTEKGKDVELRCDPISGHTALYWYRQSLGQGLEFLIYFQGNSAPDKSGLPSDRFSAERTGGSVSTLTIQRTQQEDSAVYLCASSRMGGAGNEKLFFGSGTQLSVL.